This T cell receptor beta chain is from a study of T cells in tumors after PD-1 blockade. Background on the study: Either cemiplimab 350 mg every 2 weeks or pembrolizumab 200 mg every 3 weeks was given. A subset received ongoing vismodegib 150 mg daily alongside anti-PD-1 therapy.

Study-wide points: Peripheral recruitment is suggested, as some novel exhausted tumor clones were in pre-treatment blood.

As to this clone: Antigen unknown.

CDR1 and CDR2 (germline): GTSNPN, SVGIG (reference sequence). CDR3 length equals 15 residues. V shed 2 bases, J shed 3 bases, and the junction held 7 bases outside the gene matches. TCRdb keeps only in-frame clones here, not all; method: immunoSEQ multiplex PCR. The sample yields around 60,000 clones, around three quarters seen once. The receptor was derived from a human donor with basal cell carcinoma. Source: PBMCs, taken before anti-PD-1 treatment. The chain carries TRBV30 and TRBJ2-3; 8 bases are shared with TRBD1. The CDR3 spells CAWSSGQGNTDTQYF. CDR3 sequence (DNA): TGTGCCTGGAGTTCTGGACAGGGCAATACAGATACGCAGTATTTT.